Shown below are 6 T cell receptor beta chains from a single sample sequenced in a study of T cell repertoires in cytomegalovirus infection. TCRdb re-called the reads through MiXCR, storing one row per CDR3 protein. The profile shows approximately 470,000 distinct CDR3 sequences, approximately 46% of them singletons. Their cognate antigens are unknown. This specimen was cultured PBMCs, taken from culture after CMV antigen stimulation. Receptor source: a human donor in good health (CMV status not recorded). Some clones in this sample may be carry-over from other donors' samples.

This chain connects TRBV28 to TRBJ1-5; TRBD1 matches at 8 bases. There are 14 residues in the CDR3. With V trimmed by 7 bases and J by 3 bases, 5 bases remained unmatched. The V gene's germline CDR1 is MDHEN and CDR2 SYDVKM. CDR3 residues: CASNSGGANQPQHF. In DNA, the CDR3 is TGTGCCAGCAATTCAGGGGGCGCCAATCAGCCCCAGCATTTT.

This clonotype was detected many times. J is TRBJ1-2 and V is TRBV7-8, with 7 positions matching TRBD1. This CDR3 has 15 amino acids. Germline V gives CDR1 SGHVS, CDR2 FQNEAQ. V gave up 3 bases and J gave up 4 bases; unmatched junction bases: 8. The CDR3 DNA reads TGTGCCAGCAGCTTCAGCTGGGGACAGCCCTATGGCTACACCTTC. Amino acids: CASSFSWGQPYGYTF.

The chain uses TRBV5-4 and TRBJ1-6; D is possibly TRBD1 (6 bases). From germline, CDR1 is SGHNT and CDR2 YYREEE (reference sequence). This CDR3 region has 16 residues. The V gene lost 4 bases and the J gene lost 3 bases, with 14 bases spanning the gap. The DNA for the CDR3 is TGTGCCAGCAGCAGGGTGCAGGACAGCTATAATTCACCCCTCCACTTT. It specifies CASSRVQDSYNSPLHF. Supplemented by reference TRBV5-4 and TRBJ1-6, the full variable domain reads ETGVTQSPTHLIKTRGQQVTLRCSSQSGHNTVSWYQQALGQGPQFIFQYYREEENGRGNFPPRFSGLQFPNYSSELNVNALELDDSALYLCASSRVQDSYNSPLHFGNGTRLTVT.

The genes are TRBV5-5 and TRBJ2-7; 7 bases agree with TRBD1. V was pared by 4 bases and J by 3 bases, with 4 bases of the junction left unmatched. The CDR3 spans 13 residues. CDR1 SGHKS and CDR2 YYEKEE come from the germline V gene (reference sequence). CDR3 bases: TGTGCCAGCAGCGCGACAGGGCTCTACGAGCAGTACTTC. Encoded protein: CASSATGLYEQYF.

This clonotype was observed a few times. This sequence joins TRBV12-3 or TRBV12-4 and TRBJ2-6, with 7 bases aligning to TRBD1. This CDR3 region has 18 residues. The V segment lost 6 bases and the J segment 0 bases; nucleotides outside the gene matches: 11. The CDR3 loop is CASRPLGTAVSGANVLTF. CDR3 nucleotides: TGTGCCAGCAGACCGTTGGGGACAGCCGTCTCTGGGGCCAACGTCCTGACTTTC.

CDR3 sequence reads: CSARGTPGNEQFF. Here the CDR3 DNA reads TGCAGTGCTAGAGGGACCCCAGGCAATGAGCAGTTCTTC. The gene calls are TRBV20-1 and TRBJ2-1; no firm D call. Germline values: CDR1 DFQATT, CDR2 SNEGSKA (reference sequence). The CDR3 is 13 residues long. With 1 base removed from V and 6 bases from J, the gap between germline ends came to 10 bases.